This T cell receptor beta chain was found in a study of blood T cell repertoires in COVID-19 (dated by TCRdb to 2020 to 2022). Regarding the research as a whole: Collaborator samples came from the United States, Italy and Spain and covered acute and convalescent phases of COVID-19. The prospective study material was composed of cDNA or gDNA derived from T cells, B-cell-depleted T cells, or PBMCs. Deeply sampled blood TCRbeta repertoires from subjects exposed to, actively infected with, or recovered from COVID-19 were included in the dataset. A freely available public database, intended as a resource for researchers studying the immune response to SARS-CoV-2, is where the repertoires were released. Samples were obtained from the ongoing ImmuneRACE study (first 160 participants) and from roughly 1,300 subjects provided by 6 global collaborators. Nearly every sample came with metadata listing a de-identified subject ID, COVID-19 status, age in years and sex. Where HLA class I and class II types were available, the types were taken from metadata supplied by the sample provider, not from assay-based typing.

The CDR3 measures 17 amino acids from cysteine to phenylalanine. CDR3 DNA is the only sequence kept; it has 51 bases, read in frame from the first base. V lost 0 bases and J lost 0 bases; the stretch between them is 14 bases long. Taken from the germline V gene, the CDR1 and CDR2 loops are MGHRA and YSYEKL. The full study reports these points: The quantity of clinical and demographic metadata differed by source and by participant and was supplied without curation.

The immunoSEQ Assay, a bias-controlled multiplex PCR, was used to amplify TCRbeta CDR3 regions from genomic DNA. In the original analysis: Nucleated cell counts per sample were estimated from amplification of reference gene primers within the assay. To quantify the absolute abundance of each unique TCRbeta CDR3 rearrangement, sequence reads were collapsed and filtered. For each sample, productive Simpson clonality was calculated by taking the square root of Simpson's diversity index across productive rearrangements. TCRdb limited this immuneACCESS table to in-frame rearrangements with V and J called. A share of clones is missing; checked studies link under half to unresolved V genes, and the rest is unexplained. The V and J calls and the clone size are those of that table, but D and trimming were determined from the DNA. The sample yields 70,000 to 85,000 clones; approximately 80% were counted once. Around a sixth of the sample rests with the top ten.

With respect to this clone: It lacks a known antigen. Base qualities are not provided; no much larger clone lies one nucleotide away.

Whole blood was collected in K2EDTA tubes by collaborating institutions according to the institutions' own protocols. For TCRbeta analysis, collaborators shipped samples in one of three forms: frozen whole blood, isolated PBMCs, or DNA extracted from either of those sample types. This receptor was taken from a woman at least 80 years old with acute or convalescent COVID-19. The chain employs TRBV4-1 and TRBJ1-2, with the D gene not confidently named. Source material: peripheral blood. The DNA reads as follows: TGCGCCAGCAGCCAAGATCCCGATACAGCTTCTAACTATGGCTACACCTTC. Its translation is CASSQDPDTASNYGYTF.